Below, 22 T cell receptor beta chains from the same sample are listed, as sequenced in a study of technical replicates of blood from a few donors. Produced via immunoSEQ multiplex PCR; TCRdb's table is partial and in-frame only. The table includes about 89,000 clones, 94% detected once. The sample was T cells isolated from PBMCs. All receptors derive from a human donor in good health.

The V gene is TRBV14, the J gene TRBJ2-1; TRBD2 agrees at 9 bases. Per the germline V gene, CDR1 is SGHDN and CDR2 is FVKESK. This CDR3 has 13 amino acids. J gave up 8 bases and V 6 bases, and 5 bases lay outside the gene matches. CDR3 DNA sequence: TGTGCCAGCAGACCCTTAGCGGGGGATGAGCAGTTCTTC. Translating it yields CASRPLAGDEQFF.

This rearrangement joins TRBV7-2 to TRBJ1-5; D unclear. Germline V CDR1 and CDR2: SGHTA, FQGNSA. Trimming shortened V by 1 base and J by 3 bases, and 13 bases separated the two germline ends. The CDR3 extends over 16 amino acids. The CDR3 spells CASSLESRVNNQPQHF. CDR3 DNA sequence: TGTGCCAGCAGCTTAGAATCCCGAGTGAACAATCAGCCCCAGCATTTT.

The chain couples TRBV2 to TRBJ2-2, with TRBD2 matching 11 bases. V lost 3 bases and J lost 5; bases outside the gene matches: 8. Germline V lookup: CDR1 SNHLY, CDR2 FYNNEI. The CDR3 is 17 amino acids. The DNA for the CDR3 is TGTGCCAGCAGTGACTCGGGACTAGCGGCCCGTACCGGGGAGCTGTTTTTT. This gives the protein CASSDSGLAARTGELFF.

This clone was seen more than once but under ten times. CDR3 sequence: CASSPSALRALSSGNTIYF. In nucleotides, the CDR3 is TGCGCCAGCAGCCCCAGCGCTTTGCGTGCCCTTTCTTCTGGAAACACCATATATTTT. This chain joins TRBV5-1 and TRBJ1-3; unclear D gene. Germline assignment: CDR1 SGHRS and CDR2 YFSETQ. This CDR3 has 19 residues. V was clipped by 4 bases and J by 1 base, with 24 bases between them.

This sequence joins TRBV6-1 and TRBJ1-5; D remains ambiguous. In germline, CDR1 is MNHNS, CDR2 SASEGT. V gave up 4 bases and J gave up 2 bases, with 12 bases separating them. This CDR3 has 15 amino acids. CDR3 sequence (DNA): TGTGCCAGCAGTGCAGAGGTAGTTCGCAATCAGCCCCAGCATTTT. As protein: CASSAEVVRNQPQHF.

This clone occurred once. The rearrangement uses TRBV9 and TRBJ1-4; 8 bases line up with TRBD1. V lost 3 bases, J lost 4 bases, and 5 bases stayed unmatched. CDR1 is SGDLS, CDR2 YYNGEE, per germline. The CDR3 covers 15 residues. CDR3 sequence: CASSGLQGGNEKLFF. DNA of the CDR3: TGTGCCAGCAGCGGTTTACAGGGGGGTAATGAAAAACTGTTTTTT.

The rearrangement joins TRBV9 to TRBJ1-1; possibly TRBD1 for D (6 bases). The germline CDR1 and CDR2 sequences are SGDLS and YYNGEE. Trimming stripped 4 bases from V and 7 bases from J, with 11 bases between. The CDR3 extends over 12 amino acids. This CDR3 is CASSPGQFEAFF. DNA for the CDR3: TGTGCCAGCAGCCCCGGACAGTTTGAAGCTTTCTTT.

The chain carries TRBV5-1 and TRBJ2-7; 9 nucleotides agree with TRBD1. CDR1 and CDR2 from the germline V gene are SGHRS and YFSETQ. V lost 3 bases and J lost 5; bases outside the gene matches: 9. The CDR3 spans 15 residues. CDR3 nucleotides: TGCGCCAGCAGCTCTCCGGGACAGGGTGTCCACGAGCAGTACTTC. Protein: CASSSPGQGVHEQYF. The full variable domain, in which reference TRBV5-1 and TRBJ2-7 provide the parts outside the CDR3, is KAGVTQTPRYLIKTRGQQVTLSCSPISGHRSVSWYQQTPGQGLQFLFEYFSETQRNKGNFPGRFSGRQFSNSRSEMNVSTLELGDSALYLCASSSPGQGVHEQYFGPGTRLTVT.

This chain uses TRBV30 with TRBJ1-4; 9 positions match TRBD1. Germline CDR1 and CDR2: GTSNPN and SVGIG (reference sequence). V trimming: 1 base; J trimming: 5 bases; junction bases outside the gene matches: 2. The CDR3 length is 14 residues. CDR3 coding DNA: TGTGCCTGGAGTGCCGGGACAGGGAATGAAAAACTGTTTTTT. Its translation is CAWSAGTGNEKLFF.

This clone was counted a single time. The V and J genes are TRBV5-1 and TRBJ2-2; D is uncertain. The germline V and J ends were trimmed by 3 bases and 6 bases, with 6 bases remaining between them. This CDR3 spans 12 amino acids. The germline gives CDR1 SGHRS, CDR2 YFSETQ. The CDR3 nucleotides are TGCGCCAGCAGCTCGTTTGCCGGGGAGCTGTTTTTT. Encoded protein: CASSSFAGELFF.

The CDR3 loop is CASSYSGLARYGYTF. The CDR3 bases are TGTGCCAGCAGTTACTCGGGCCTGGCGCGCTATGGCTACACCTTC. The rearrangement uses TRBV6-5 and TRBJ1-2; the D is unclear. Germline V gene data show CDR1 as MNHEY and CDR2 as SVGAGI. This CDR3 contains 15 residues. Trimming removed 0 bases at V and 4 bases at J, with 12 bases between.

The V and J genes are TRBV19 and TRBJ2-1, with 7 positions matching TRBD2. This CDR3 comprises 14 residues. Unmatched junction bases numbered 3, after V lost 3 bases and J lost 4 bases. CDR1 LNHDA and CDR2 SQIVND come from the germline V gene (reference sequence). CDR3 region: CASSIGGGYNEQFF. As DNA, the CDR3 is TGTGCCAGTAGTATTGGGGGGGGTTACAATGAGCAGTTCTTC.

The chain is built from TRBV13 and TRBJ1-1; D might be TRBD1 (5 bases). The CDR3 is 15 amino acids. The V gene's germline CDR1 is PRHDT and CDR2 FYEKMQ (reference sequence). V lost 1 base and J 0 bases, leaving 9 bases between the germline ends. As DNA, the CDR3 is TGTGCCAGCAGCTTAGAGGGGCAAATGAACACTGAAGCTTTCTTT. Translation gives CASSLEGQMNTEAFF.

V usage is TRBV6-1 and J usage is TRBJ2-1, with D possibly matching TRBD1 (6 bases). V shed 6 bases and J shed 7 bases, with 19 bases lying between them. From germline, CDR1 is MNHNS and CDR2 SASEGT. The CDR3 has 15 amino acids. In nucleotides, the CDR3 is TGTGCCAGCAGCACCCCCCCCGGGCAGGGGAATGAGCAGTTCTTC. It is translated as CASSTPPGQGNEQFF.

The chain joins TRBV7-9 to TRBJ1-2; D not certain. This CDR3 is 13 amino acids long. Between the trimmed V and J ends, which lost 5 bases and 0 bases, there was a span of 7 bases. Germline CDR1 and CDR2: SEHNR and FQNEAQ (reference sequence). The CDR3 protein is CASSPTANYGYTF. CDR3 bases: TGTGCCAGCAGCCCCACAGCTAACTATGGCTACACCTTC.

V usage is TRBV9 and J usage is TRBJ1-1; no clear D. The CDR3 totals 12 residues. The V end was cut by 2 bases, the J end by 7 bases, with 9 bases between. CDR1 and CDR2 from the germline V gene are SGDLS and YYNGEE. The CDR3 reads CASSVREIEAFF. DNA for the CDR3: TGTGCCAGCAGCGTTCGAGAGATTGAAGCTTTCTTT. Drawing the rest from reference TRBV9 and TRBJ1-1, the complete variable domain is DSGVTQTPKHLITATGQRVTLRCSPRSGDLSVYWYQQSLDQGLQFLIQYYNGEERAKGNILERFSAQQFPDLHSELNLSSLELGDSALYFCASSVREIEAFFGQGTRLTVV.

V usage is TRBV28 and J usage is TRBJ1-5; D gene uncertain. Germline CDR1 reads MDHEN; CDR2 reads SYDVKM. Between the trimmed V and J ends, which lost 6 bases and 0 bases, there was a span of 15 bases. The CDR3 extends over 16 amino acids. Here the CDR3 reads CASSPQDWNSNQPQHF. CDR3 coding DNA: TGTGCCAGCAGCCCCCAGGACTGGAATAGCAATCAGCCCCAGCATTTT.

This clone was recorded a few times. The J gene is TRBJ2-1, the V gene TRBV28; TRBD1 matches 9 bases. The CDR3 has 14 amino acids. V shed 8 bases and J 4 bases; nucleotides not matched to a gene: 6. Germline loops: CDR1 MDHEN, CDR2 SYDVKM. In nucleotides, the CDR3 is TGTGCCAGCCAGGGACAGGGCGCATACAATGAGCAGTTCTTC. Protein: CASQGQGAYNEQFF.

The genes are TRBV29-1 and TRBJ1-5, with TRBD1 matching 7 bases. V was pared by 7 bases and J by 1 base, with 7 bases of the junction left unmatched. Germline CDR1 reads SQVTM; CDR2 reads ANQGSEA. CDR3 length: 14 amino acids. CDR3 amino acids: CSAKTGHSNQPQHF. In DNA form, the CDR3 reads TGCAGCGCCAAGACAGGGCACAGCAATCAGCCCCAGCATTTT.

A single count supports this clone. The chain has TRBV5-1 and TRBJ1-1; tentative D call: TRBD1 (6 bases). The germline V and J ends were trimmed by 2 bases and 2 bases, with 10 bases remaining between them. The CDR3 covers 14 residues. The germline V gene has CDR1 SGHRS and CDR2 YFSETQ. The chain's CDR3 is CASSFPQGNTEAFF. The CDR3 bases are TGCGCCAGCAGCTTTCCACAGGGTAACACTGAAGCTTTCTTT.

CDR3: CASSPWTPTGSTEAFF. CDR3 bases: TGTGCCAGCTCACCCTGGACCCCCACGGGGTCTACTGAAGCTTTCTTT. The chain has TRBV18 and TRBJ1-1; D is uncertain. Germline lookup yields CDR1 KGHSH and CDR2 LQKENI. CDR3 length: 16 amino acids. Between the trimmed V and J ends, which lost 3 bases and 5 bases, there was a span of 19 bases.

This clone was picked up one time. The chain joins TRBV14 to TRBJ1-4, with D tentatively TRBD1 (5 bases). The length of the CDR3 is 15 residues. Between the trimmed V and J ends, which lost 6 bases and 4 bases, there was a span of 15 bases. Looked up from germline, CDR1 is SGHDN and CDR2 is FVKESK. In DNA form, the CDR3 reads TGTGCCAGCAGTCGGCGGGGGGGGGATAATGAAAAACTGTTTTTT. Protein sequence: CASSRRGGDNEKLFF.